This note documents a single T cell receptor (beta chain) sequence. This record comes from a study of T cell responses to AZD1222 COVID-19 vaccine. About the research overall: Some second doses came at about 4 weeks and others at about 12 weeks; these were pooled.

The repertoire was sequenced with immunoSEQ multiplex PCR; TCRdb's copy has only in-frame clones and lacks some. The sample holds roughly 160,000 clones, 75% to 90% seen once. Germline values: CDR1 LNHDA, CDR2 SQIVND (reference sequence). V was trimmed by 1 base and J by 5 bases, leaving 11 bases between them. The CDR3 consists of 14 residues. This clonotype was sampled from an adult in good health. This sequence joins TRBV19 and TRBJ1-1, with D possibly being TRBD1 (5 bases). This specimen consisted of peripheral blood, obtained on day 0 of AZD1222 vaccination. The CDR3: CASSIGGGGTEAFF. The DNA for the CDR3 is TGTGCCAGTAGTATAGGCGGGGGAGGAACTGAAGCTTTCTTT.